The 5 T cell receptor beta chains reported below all come from one sample, sequenced in a study of OX40 agonist ivuxolimab in advanced cancers. Sequenced by immunoSEQ multiplex PCR; TCRdb stores in-frame clones only, minus some. Of around 80,000 clones listed, around 87% are singletons. Sequencing was performed on CD4+ or CD8+ T cells sorted from blood, taken in a trial of the OX40 agonist ivuxolimab. The receptors here all came from an adult with an advanced solid tumor such as melanoma, head and neck, liver or kidney cancer.

The gene calls are TRBV27 and TRBJ2-1; 7 nucleotides match TRBD1. The CDR3 is made up of 15 amino acids. Germline CDR1 is MNHEY and CDR2 is SMNVEV (reference sequence). The V and J ends lost 6 bases and 0 bases, in that order; junction bases with no gene match: 5. CDR3 residues: CASRRGGTSYNEQFF. The CDR3 DNA sequence: TGTGCCAGCAGACGAGGGGGCACCTCCTACAATGAGCAGTTCTTC.

The CDR3 DNA is TGTGCCAGCTCGCCGTTACAGGGGGCTGGGGCCAACGTCCTGACTTTC. This encodes CASSPLQGAGANVLTF. The rearrangement joins TRBV18 to TRBJ2-6; TRBD1 aligns across 8 bases. Germline V gene data show CDR1 as KGHSH and CDR2 as LQKENI. The CDR3 covers 16 residues. V gave up 6 bases and J gave up 2 bases; unmatched junction bases: 6. The full variable domain, in which reference TRBV18 and TRBJ2-6 provide the parts outside the CDR3, is NAGVMQNPRHLVRRRGQEARLRCSPMKGHSHVYWYRQLPEEGLKFMVYLQKENIIDESGMPKERFSAEFPKEGPSILRIQQVVRGDSAAYFCASSPLQGAGANVLTFGAGSRLTVL.

CDR3 coding DNA: TGCGCCAGCAGCCAAGGGGGGGTCGGAGAAAAACTGTTTTTT. Amino acids: CASSQGGVGEKLFF. V usage is TRBV4-3 and J usage is TRBJ1-4; tentative D call: TRBD1 (5 bases). This CDR3 has 14 residues. The germline V gene has CDR1 LGHNA and CDR2 YSLEER. V was shortened by 1 base and J by 8 bases, with 11 bases between the two germline ends.

This clone was observed a handful of times. The chain uses TRBV4-1 and TRBJ1-1; no firm D call. The CDR3 contains 14 residues. Trimming took off 1 base at V and 1 base at J, with 7 bases between the two ends. Germline loops: CDR1 MGHRA, CDR2 YSYEKL. CDR3 sequence: CASSQGHRNTEAFF. The CDR3, as DNA: TGCGCCAGCAGCCAAGGGCACAGGAACACTGAAGCTTTCTTT.

The V call is TRBV6-5, the J call TRBJ1-5; D might be TRBD1 (5 bases). Germline-derived CDR1 and CDR2 are MNHEY and SVGAGI. This CDR3 is 14 amino acids long. The V and J ends lost 6 bases and 3 bases respectively, with 12 bases between them. The CDR3 reads CASSPDSNNQPQHF. The CDR3 DNA reads TGTGCCAGCAGCCCCGACAGCAACAATCAGCCCCAGCATTTT.